This record looks at one T cell receptor beta chain sequence and its context. Study processing details: Reference gene primers were amplified, and this amplification served to estimate nucleated cell counts. Libraries were prepared by immunoSEQ multiplex PCR; TCRdb keeps only in-frame clonotypes and omits some of them. V and J calls and clone size are as listed in that table; D and trimming were resolved from the DNA. The table lists hundreds of thousands of clones, around 92% of them singletons. The junction had 6 bases not matched to a gene; V was cut back by 4 bases and J by 5 bases. CDR3 length equals 15 residues. CDR1 is LGHNA and CDR2 is YNFKEQ in the germline V gene. This specimen comes from a study of blood T cell repertoires in COVID-19. Across the study: PBMCs, B-cell-depleted T cells, or T cells provided the cDNA or gDNA that made up the material.

Sequencing was carried out using peripheral blood. This chain uses TRBV4-2 with TRBJ2-5; the match to TRBD1 covers 11 bases. The sequence was obtained from a woman aged 25 to 39 with COVID-19, enrolled during active disease. CDR3 DNA: TGTGCCAGCAGCCTCGGACAGGGGGCAGCGGAGACCCAGTACTTC. Translated, it gives CASSLGQGAAETQYF.